What follows are 5 T cell receptor beta chains derived from one specimen sequenced in a study of early T cells in non-severe SARS-CoV-2 infection. In TCRdb, the 5' RACE reads were re-called with MiXCR into one record per CDR3 protein. The sample lists more than 85,000 distinct CDR3 sequences; 10% to 15% were seen once. The sequencing used whole blood, collected at baseline. Receptors were obtained from an adult who was a healthcare worker with PCR-confirmed SARS-CoV-2 infection or an uninfected control (not recorded which).

This clonotype was observed a few times. The V and J genes are TRBV28 and TRBJ2-1; 10 bases line up with TRBD2. The CDR3 is 15 residues long. From germline, CDR1 is MDHEN and CDR2 SYDVKM. V trimming: 5 bases; J trimming: 6 bases; junction bases outside the gene matches: 7. DNA for the CDR3: TGTGCCAGCAGTCCAAGCGGGAGGGCCCCCAATGAGCAGTTCTTC. Its translation: CASSPSGRAPNEQFF.

The J gene is TRBJ1-1, the V gene TRBV5-1, with 8 bases lining up with TRBD1. The germline CDR1 and CDR2 sequences are SGHRS and YFSETQ. V lost 4 bases to trimming and J lost 4 bases; unmatched junction nucleotides: 3. The CDR3 totals 13 residues. This CDR3 is CASSPGTGTEAFF. The CDR3 bases are TGCGCCAGCAGCCCCGGGACAGGCACTGAAGCTTTCTTT.

The V gene is TRBV4-2, the J gene TRBJ2-1; 7 bases map to TRBD2. Unmatched junction bases numbered 10, after V lost 0 bases and J lost 8 bases. The CDR3 runs to 16 residues. The germline CDR1 and CDR2 sequences are LGHNA and YNFKEQ. The CDR3 region is CASSQEGRTSTYEQFF. In nucleotides, the CDR3 is TGTGCCAGCAGCCAAGAGGGCCGGACTAGTACATATGAGCAGTTCTTC.

The chain links TRBV7-3 to TRBJ1-1; no reliable D call. The CDR3 runs 17 residues. Between the trimmed V and J ends, which lost 1 base and 0 bases, there was a span of 15 bases. CDR1 is SGHTA and CDR2 is FQGTGA in the germline V gene. The CDR3 bases are TGTGCCAGCAGCTTAATCCCCTTGGACGGGGTGAACACTGAAGCTTTCTTT. Its translation is CASSLIPLDGVNTEAFF.

This clonotype showed up many times. CDR3 nucleotides: TGTGCCAGCAGCCCCTCCTGGGCCGACGAGCAGTACTTC. This translates into CASSPSWADEQYF. The chain couples TRBV7-9 to TRBJ2-7; D is ambiguous. This CDR3 is built from 13 residues. The V and J ends lost 5 bases and 5 bases respectively, with 13 bases between them. The germline V gene has CDR1 SEHNR and CDR2 FQNEAQ (reference sequence). Combining the CDR3 with reference TRBV7-9 and TRBJ2-7 gives the whole variable domain DTGVSQNPRHKITKRGQNVTFRCDPISEHNRLYWYRQTLGQGPEFLTYFQNEAQLEKSRLLSDRFSAERPKGSFSTLEIQRTEQGDSAMYLCASSPSWADEQYFGPGTRLTVT.